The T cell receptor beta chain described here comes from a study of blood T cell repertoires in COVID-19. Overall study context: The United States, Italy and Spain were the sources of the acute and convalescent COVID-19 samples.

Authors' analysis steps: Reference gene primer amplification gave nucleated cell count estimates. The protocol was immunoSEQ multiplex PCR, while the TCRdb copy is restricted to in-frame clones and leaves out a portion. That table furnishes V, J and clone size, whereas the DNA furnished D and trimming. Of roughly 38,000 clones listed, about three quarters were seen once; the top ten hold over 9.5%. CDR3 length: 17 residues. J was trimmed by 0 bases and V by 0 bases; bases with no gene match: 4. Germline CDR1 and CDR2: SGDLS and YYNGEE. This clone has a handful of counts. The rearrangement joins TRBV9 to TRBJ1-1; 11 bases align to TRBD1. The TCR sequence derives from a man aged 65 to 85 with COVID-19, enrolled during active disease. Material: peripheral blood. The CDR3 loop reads CASSVAGTGGVNTEAFF. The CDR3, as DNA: TGTGCCAGCAGCGTAGCCGGGACAGGGGGAGTGAACACTGAAGCTTTCTTT.